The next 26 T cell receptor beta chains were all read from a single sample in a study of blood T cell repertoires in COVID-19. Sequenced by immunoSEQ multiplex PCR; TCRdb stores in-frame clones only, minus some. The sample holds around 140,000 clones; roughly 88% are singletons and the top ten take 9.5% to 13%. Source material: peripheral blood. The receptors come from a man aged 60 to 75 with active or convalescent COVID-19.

CDR3 amino acids: CASSRAGGTDTQYF. CDR3 sequence (DNA): TGTGCCAGCAGCCGAGCGGGAGGCACAGATACGCAGTATTTT. J is TRBJ2-3 and V is TRBV7-9; 8 bases align to TRBD2. Germline CDR1 SEHNR, CDR2 FQNEAQ (reference sequence). V was clipped by 5 bases and J by 1 base; unmatched bases: 2. This CDR3 comprises 14 residues. Using reference TRBV7-9 and TRBJ2-3 for the parts outside the CDR3, the full variable domain is DTGVSQNPRHKITKRGQNVTFRCDPISEHNRLYWYRQTLGQGPEFLTYFQNEAQLEKSRLLSDRFSAERPKGSFSTLEIQRTEQGDSAMYLCASSRAGGTDTQYFGPGTRLTVL.

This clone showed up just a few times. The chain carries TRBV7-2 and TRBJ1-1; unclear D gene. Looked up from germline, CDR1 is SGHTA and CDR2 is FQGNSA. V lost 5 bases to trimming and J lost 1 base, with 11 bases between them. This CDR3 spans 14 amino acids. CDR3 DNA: TGTGCCAGCAGCAGAGATTATACGAACACTGAAGCTTTCTTT. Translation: CASSRDYTNTEAFF.

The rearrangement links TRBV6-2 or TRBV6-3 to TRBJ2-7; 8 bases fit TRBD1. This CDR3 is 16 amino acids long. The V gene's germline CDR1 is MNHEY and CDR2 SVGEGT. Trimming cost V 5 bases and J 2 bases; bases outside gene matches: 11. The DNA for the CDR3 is TGTGCCAGCAGTCTGACGCAGGGGGCGAGAACCTACGAGCAGTACGTC. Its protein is CASSLTQGARTYEQYV.

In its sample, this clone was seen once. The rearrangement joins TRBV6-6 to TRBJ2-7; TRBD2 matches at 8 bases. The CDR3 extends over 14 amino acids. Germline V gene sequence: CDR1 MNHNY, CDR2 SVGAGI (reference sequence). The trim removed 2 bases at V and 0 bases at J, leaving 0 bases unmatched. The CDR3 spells CASSYGTSSYEQYV. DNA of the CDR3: TGTGCCAGCAGTTACGGGACTAGCTCCTACGAGCAGTACGTC.

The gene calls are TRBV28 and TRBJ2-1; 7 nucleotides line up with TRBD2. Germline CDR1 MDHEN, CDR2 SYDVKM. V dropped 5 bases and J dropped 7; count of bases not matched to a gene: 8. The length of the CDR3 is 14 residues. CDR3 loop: CASSRLGGGNEQFF. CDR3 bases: TGTGCCAGCAGTCGCCTTGGCGGGGGTAATGAGCAGTTCTTC. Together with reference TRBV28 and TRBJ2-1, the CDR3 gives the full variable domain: DVKVTQSSRYLVKRTGEKVFLECVQDMDHENMFWYRQDPGLGLRLIYFSYDVKMKEKGDIPEGYSVSREKKERFSLILESASTNQTSMYLCASSRLGGGNEQFFGPGTRLTVL.

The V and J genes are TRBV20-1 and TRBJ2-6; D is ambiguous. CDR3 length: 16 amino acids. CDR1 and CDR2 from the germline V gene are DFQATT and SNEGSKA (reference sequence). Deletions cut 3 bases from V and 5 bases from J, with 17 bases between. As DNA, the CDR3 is TGCAGTGCTAGTCTAGGCCCCCAGAGGAGGGCCAACGTCCTGACTTTC. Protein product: CSASLGPQRRANVLTF.

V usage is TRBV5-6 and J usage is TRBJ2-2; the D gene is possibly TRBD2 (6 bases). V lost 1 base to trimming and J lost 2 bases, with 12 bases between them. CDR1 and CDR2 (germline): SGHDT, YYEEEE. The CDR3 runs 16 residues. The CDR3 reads CASSLSLRGNTGELFF. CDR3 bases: TGTGCCAGCAGCTTGTCCCTGCGGGGTAACACCGGGGAGCTGTTTTTT.

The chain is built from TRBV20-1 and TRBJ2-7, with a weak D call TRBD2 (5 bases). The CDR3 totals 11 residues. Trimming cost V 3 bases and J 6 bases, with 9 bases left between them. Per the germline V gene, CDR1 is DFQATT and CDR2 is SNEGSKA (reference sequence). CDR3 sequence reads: CSASVRGEQYV. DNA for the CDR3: TGCAGTGCTAGTGTTCGGGGCGAGCAGTACGTC.

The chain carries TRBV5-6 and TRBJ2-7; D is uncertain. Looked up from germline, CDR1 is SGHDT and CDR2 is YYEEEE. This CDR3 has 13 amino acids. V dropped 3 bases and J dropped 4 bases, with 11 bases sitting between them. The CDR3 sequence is CASSSNVDYEQYV. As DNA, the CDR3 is TGTGCCAGCAGCTCTAATGTAGATTACGAGCAGTACGTC.

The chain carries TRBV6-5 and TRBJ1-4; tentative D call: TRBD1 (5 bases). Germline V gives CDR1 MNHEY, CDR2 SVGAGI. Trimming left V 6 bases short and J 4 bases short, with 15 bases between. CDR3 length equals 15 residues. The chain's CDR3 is CASRKTVALNEKLFF. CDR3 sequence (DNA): TGTGCCAGCAGGAAGACAGTTGCTCTTAATGAAAAACTGTTTTTT.

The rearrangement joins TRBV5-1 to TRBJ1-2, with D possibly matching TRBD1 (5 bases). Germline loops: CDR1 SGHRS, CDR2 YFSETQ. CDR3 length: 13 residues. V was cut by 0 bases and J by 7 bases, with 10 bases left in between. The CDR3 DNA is TGCGCCAGCAGCTTGGGTGGGGACTCTGGCTACACCTTC. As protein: CASSLGGDSGYTF. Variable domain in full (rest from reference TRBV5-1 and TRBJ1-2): KAGVTQTPRYLIKTRGQQVTLSCSPISGHRSVSWYQQTPGQGLQFLFEYFSETQRNKGNFPGRFSGRQFSNSRSEMNVSTLELGDSALYLCASSLGGDSGYTFGSGTRLTVV.

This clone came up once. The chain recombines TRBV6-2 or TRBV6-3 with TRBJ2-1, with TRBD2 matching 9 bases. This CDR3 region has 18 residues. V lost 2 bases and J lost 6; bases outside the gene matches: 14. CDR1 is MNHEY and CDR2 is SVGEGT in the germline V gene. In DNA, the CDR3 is TGTGCCAGCAGTTACGTCGGAGGTGCTAGCGGGATTCGCAATGAGCAGTTCTTC. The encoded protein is CASSYVGGASGIRNEQFF.

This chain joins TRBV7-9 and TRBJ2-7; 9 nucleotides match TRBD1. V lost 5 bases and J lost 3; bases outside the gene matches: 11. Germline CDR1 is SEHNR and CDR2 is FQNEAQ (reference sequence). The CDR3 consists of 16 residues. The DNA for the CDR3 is TGTGCCAGCAGCCTCGGGACAGGGCTAAAAGACTACGAGCAGTACTTC. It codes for CASSLGTGLKDYEQYF.

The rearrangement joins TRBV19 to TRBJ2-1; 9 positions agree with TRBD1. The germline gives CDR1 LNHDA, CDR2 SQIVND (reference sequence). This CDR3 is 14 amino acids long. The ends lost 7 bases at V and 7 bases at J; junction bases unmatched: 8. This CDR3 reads CASIPGTGRNEQFF. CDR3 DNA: TGTGCCAGTATCCCCGGGACAGGGAGAAATGAGCAGTTCTTC.

The CDR3 here is CASSSASGRAENEQFF. The CDR3, as DNA: TGTGCCAGCAGCTCCGCTAGCGGGAGGGCCGAAAATGAGCAGTTCTTC. The rearrangement uses TRBV7-8 and TRBJ2-1; 12 nucleotides line up with TRBD2. The CDR3 covers 16 residues. Per germline, CDR1 SGHVS and CDR2 FQNEAQ. V shed 4 bases and J 7 bases; nucleotides not matched to a gene: 8.

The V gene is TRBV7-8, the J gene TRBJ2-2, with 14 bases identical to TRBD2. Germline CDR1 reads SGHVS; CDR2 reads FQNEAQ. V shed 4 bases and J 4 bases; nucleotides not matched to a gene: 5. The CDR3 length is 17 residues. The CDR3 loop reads CASSYGLAGGGTGELFF. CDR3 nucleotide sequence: TGTGCCAGCAGCTACGGACTAGCGGGGGGAGGCACCGGGGAGCTGTTTTTT.

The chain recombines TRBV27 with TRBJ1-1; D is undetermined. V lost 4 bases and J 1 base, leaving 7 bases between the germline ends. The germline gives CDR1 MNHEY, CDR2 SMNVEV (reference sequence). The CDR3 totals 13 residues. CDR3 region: CASSWAPNTEAFF. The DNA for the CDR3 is TGTGCCAGCAGTTGGGCCCCGAACACTGAAGCTTTCTTT.

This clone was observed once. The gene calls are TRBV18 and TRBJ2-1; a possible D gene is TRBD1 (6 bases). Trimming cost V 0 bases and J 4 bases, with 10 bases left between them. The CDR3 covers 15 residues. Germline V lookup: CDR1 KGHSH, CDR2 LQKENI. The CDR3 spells CASSPPGQLYNEQFF. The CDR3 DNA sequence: TGTGCCAGCTCACCACCTGGACAGCTGTACAATGAGCAGTTCTTC.

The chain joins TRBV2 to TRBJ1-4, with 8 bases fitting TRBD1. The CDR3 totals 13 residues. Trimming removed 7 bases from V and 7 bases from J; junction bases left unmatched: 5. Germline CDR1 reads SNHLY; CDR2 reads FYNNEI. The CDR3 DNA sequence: TGTGCCAGCACCGGGACAGGAGGTGAAAAACTGTTTTTT. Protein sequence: CASTGTGGEKLFF. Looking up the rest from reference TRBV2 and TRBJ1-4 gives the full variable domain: EPEVTQTPSHQVTQMGQEVILRCVPISNHLYFYWYRQILGQKVEFLVSFYNNEISEKSEIFDDQFSVERPDGSNFTLKIRSTKLEDSAMYFCASTGTGGEKLFFGSGTQLSVL.

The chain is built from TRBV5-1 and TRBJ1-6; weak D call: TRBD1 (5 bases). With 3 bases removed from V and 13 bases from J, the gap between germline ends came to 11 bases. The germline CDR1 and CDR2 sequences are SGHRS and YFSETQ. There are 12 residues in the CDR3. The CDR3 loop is CASSSQGSPLHF. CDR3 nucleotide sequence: TGCGCCAGCAGCTCGCAGGGTTCTCCCCTCCACTTT.

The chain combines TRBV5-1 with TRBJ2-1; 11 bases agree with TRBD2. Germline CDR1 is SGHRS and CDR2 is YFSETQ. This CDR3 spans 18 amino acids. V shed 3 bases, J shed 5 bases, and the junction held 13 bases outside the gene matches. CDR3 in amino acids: CASSSRGQGTSGNNEQFF. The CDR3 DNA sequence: TGCGCCAGCAGCTCCAGGGGGCAAGGGACTAGCGGAAACAATGAGCAGTTCTTC.

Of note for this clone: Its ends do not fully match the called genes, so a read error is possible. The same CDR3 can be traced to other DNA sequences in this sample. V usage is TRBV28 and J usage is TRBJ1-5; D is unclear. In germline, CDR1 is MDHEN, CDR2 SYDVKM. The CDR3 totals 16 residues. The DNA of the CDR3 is TGTGCCAGCACCCTTATGACAAGCAGATCCAGTCAGCCTCAGCATTTT. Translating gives CASTLMTSRSSQPQHF.

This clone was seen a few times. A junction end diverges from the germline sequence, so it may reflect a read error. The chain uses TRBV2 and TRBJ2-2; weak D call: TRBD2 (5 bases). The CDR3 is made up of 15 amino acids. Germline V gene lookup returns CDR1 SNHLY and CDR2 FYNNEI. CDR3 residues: CASSRGGLTTRELFF. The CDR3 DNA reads TGTGCCAGCAGCCGCGGAGGCTTGACCACCAGGGAGCTGTTTTTT.

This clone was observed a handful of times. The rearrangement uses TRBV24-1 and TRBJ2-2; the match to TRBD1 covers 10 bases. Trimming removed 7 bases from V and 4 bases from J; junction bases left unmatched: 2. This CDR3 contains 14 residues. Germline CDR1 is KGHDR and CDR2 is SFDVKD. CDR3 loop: CATRGQGVTGELFF. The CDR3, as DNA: TGTGCCACCAGAGGACAGGGGGTCACCGGGGAGCTGTTTTTT.

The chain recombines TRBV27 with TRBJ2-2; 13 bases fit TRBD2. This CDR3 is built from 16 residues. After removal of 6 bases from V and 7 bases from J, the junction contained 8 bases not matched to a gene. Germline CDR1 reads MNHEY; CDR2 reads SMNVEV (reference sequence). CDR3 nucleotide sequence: TGTGCCAGCAGGGATGGACTAGCGGGAGTTAACGGGGAGCTGTTTTTT. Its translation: CASRDGLAGVNGELFF.

CDR3 nucleotide sequence: TGTGCCAGCAGCTGGGGACTAGCGGGGAATGAGCAGTTCTTC. Its protein product is CASSWGLAGNEQFF. The chain joins TRBV7-2 to TRBJ2-1; 13 nucleotides match TRBD2. The CDR3 runs 14 residues. Germline CDR1 reads SGHTA; CDR2 reads FQGNSA. J was trimmed by 7 bases and V by 4 bases; bases with no gene match: 1.